This entry lists 25 T cell receptor beta chains sequenced from one sample in a study of blood T cell repertoires in COVID-19. Assay: immunoSEQ multiplex PCR; the TCRdb copy retains only in-frame clones and omits some. The sample consists of roughly 140,000 clones, 85% of them appearing once. Sequenced sample: PBMCs or T cells enriched from blood (not recorded which). The origin of the receptors is a woman aged 40 to 50 who had recovered from COVID-19.

The rearrangement joins TRBV6-5 to TRBJ1-6; D is ambiguous. The CDR3 has 13 amino acids. Germline V gene sequence: CDR1 MNHEY, CDR2 SVGAGI. Trimming cost V 0 bases and J 11 bases, with 8 bases left between them. CDR3 amino acids: CASSYSRGTPLHF. CDR3 DNA sequence: TGTGCCAGCAGTTACTCGAGAGGGACACCCCTCCACTTT.

The genes are TRBV25-1 and TRBJ1-1, with D perhaps TRBD1 (6 bases). The CDR3 extends over 13 amino acids. V lost 6 bases and J lost 2, with 10 bases in between. Per germline, CDR1 MGHDK and CDR2 SYGVNS. CDR3 coding DNA: TGTGCCAGCAGGGAACAGGGTAACACTGAAGCTTTCTTT. Residues: CASREQGNTEAFF. The full variable domain, with the rest looked up from reference TRBV25-1 and TRBJ1-1, is EADIYQTPRYLVIGTGKKITLECSQTMGHDKMYWYQQDPGMELHLIHYSYGVNSTEKGDLSSESTVSRIRTEHFPLTLESARPSHTSQYLCASREQGNTEAFFGQGTRLTVV.

The chain's CDR3 is CSVEEASSTNGYTF. The CDR3 nucleotides read TGCAGCGTTGAAGAAGCGAGTAGCACGAATGGCTACACCTTC. The chain recombines TRBV29-1 with TRBJ1-2; D unresolved. Germline lookup yields CDR1 SQVTM and CDR2 ANQGSEA. V was trimmed by 0 bases and J by 6 bases, leaving 14 bases between them. This CDR3 has 14 residues.

The V and J genes are TRBV10-2 and TRBJ1-2, with D perhaps matching TRBD1 (5 bases). V dropped 3 bases and J dropped 8 bases, with 22 bases sitting between them. CDR1 is WSHSY, CDR2 SAAADI, per germline. The CDR3 loop spans 16 amino acids. The chain's CDR3 is CASSDPTTVVEMGYTF. CDR3 sequence (DNA): TGCGCCAGCAGTGATCCCACGACAGTCGTAGAAATGGGCTACACCTTC.

This chain links TRBV3-1 (or the pseudogene TRBV3-2) with TRBJ1-3; TRBD1 matches at 9 bases. Germline values: CDR1 LGHDT, CDR2 YNNKEL (reference sequence). The length of the CDR3 is 17 residues. The junction had 6 bases not matched to a gene; V was cut back by 0 bases and J by 3 bases. This chain's CDR3 is CASSQDHRGLGGNTIYF. The CDR3 DNA reads as TGTGCCAGCAGCCAAGATCACAGGGGGCTTGGTGGAAACACCATATATTTT.

This sequence joins TRBV12-3 or TRBV12-4 and TRBJ1-6; 8 bases agree with TRBD1. This CDR3 contains 13 residues. V dropped 6 bases and J dropped 8; count of bases not matched to a gene: 3. The CDR3: CASSYRGDSPLHF. CDR3 nucleotide sequence: TGTGCCAGCAGCTACAGGGGGGATTCACCCCTCCACTTT.

The V and J genes are TRBV9 and TRBJ2-7, with D possibly TRBD2 on 6 matching bases. Germline CDR1 and CDR2: SGDLS and YYNGEE. V lost 2 bases to trimming and J lost 7 bases, with 7 bases between them. The length of the CDR3 is 11 residues. The CDR3 bases are TGTGCCAGCAGCGTGGGAGGTGAGCAGTACTTC. It encodes CASSVGGEQYF.

The genes are TRBV7-3 and TRBJ2-2; TRBD2 aligns across 8 bases. J gave up 6 bases and V 7 bases, and 7 bases lay outside the gene matches. The germline V gene has CDR1 SGHTA and CDR2 FQGTGA. The CDR3 totals 14 residues. As DNA, the CDR3 is TGTGCCAGCAACCCGGGACTAGTCGCCGGGGAGCTGTTTTTT. The encoded protein is CASNPGLVAGELFF.

The J gene is TRBJ2-1, the V gene TRBV7-6; 8 nucleotides line up with TRBD2. V gave up 5 bases and J gave up 0 bases; unmatched junction bases: 9. The germline gives CDR1 SGHVS, CDR2 FNYEAQ. The CDR3 runs 17 residues. CDR3 in amino acids: CASSESSAGGSYNEQFF. In DNA form, the CDR3 reads TGTGCCAGCAGCGAGTCTTCTGCGGGAGGCTCCTACAATGAGCAGTTCTTC.

V and J are TRBV27 and TRBJ2-7, with D uncertain. Trimming pared 0 bases from V and 2 bases from J, leaving 8 bases between. Germline assignment: CDR1 MNHEY and CDR2 SMNVEV (reference sequence). This CDR3 spans 14 amino acids. Written as DNA, the CDR3 is TGTGCCAGCAGTTTATCGGCTTTAACCTACGAGCAGTACTTC. This gives the protein CASSLSALTYEQYF.

The chain links TRBV6-5 to TRBJ1-3; D is undetermined. Germline-derived CDR1 and CDR2 are MNHEY and SVGAGI. There are 15 residues in the CDR3. Between the trimmed V and J ends, which lost 6 bases and 1 base, there was a span of 13 bases. DNA of the CDR3: TGTGCCAGCAGACCTAGCTCAGGATCTGGAAACACCATATATTTT. It specifies CASRPSSGSGNTIYF.

This chain links TRBV7-2 with TRBJ1-4; D is possibly TRBD1 (5 bases). Looked up from germline, CDR1 is SGHTA and CDR2 is FQGNSA. The CDR3 is 16 amino acids. V dropped 6 bases and J dropped 7 bases, with 21 bases sitting between them. CDR3 protein: CASSDPMGGVPEKLFF. The CDR3 nucleotides are TGTGCCAGCAGTGACCCAATGGGGGGGGTCCCTGAAAAACTGTTTTTT.

CDR3 in DNA: TGCGCCAGCAGCTTGGAGCAGGGATTGAACACTGAAGCTTTCTTT. Amino acids: CASSLEQGLNTEAFF. The chain links TRBV5-1 to TRBJ1-1; D may be TRBD1 (5 bases). Per the germline V gene, CDR1 is SGHRS and CDR2 is YFSETQ. V was pared by 0 bases and J by 0 bases, with 9 bases between. The CDR3 contains 15 residues.

The chain combines TRBV25-1 with TRBJ1-2; 7 nucleotides agree with TRBD1. There are 16 residues in the CDR3. CDR1 is MGHDK, CDR2 SYGVNS, per germline. The trim removed 6 bases at V and 2 bases at J, leaving 12 bases unmatched. For the CDR3, the DNA is TGTGCCAGCAGCGACATAGGGGGCAGGGGGAACTATGGCTACACCTTC. It encodes CASSDIGGRGNYGYTF.

This clone showed up just once. J is TRBJ1-1 and V is TRBV2; weak D call: TRBD1 (5 bases). The germline V gene encodes CDR1 SNHLY and CDR2 FYNNEI. The CDR3 contains 14 residues. Trimming took off 4 bases at V and 1 base at J, with 10 bases between the two ends. This CDR3 reads CASSAERGNTEAFF. The CDR3 DNA is TGTGCCAGCAGTGCTGAAAGGGGGAACACTGAAGCTTTCTTT.

The chain carries TRBV19 and TRBJ1-1; maybe TRBD1 (5 bases). CDR1 is LNHDA and CDR2 is SQIVND in the germline V gene (reference sequence). V was trimmed by 4 bases and J by 3 bases, leaving 12 bases between them. This CDR3 spans 14 amino acids. CDR3 sequence (DNA): TGTGCCAGTAGTAGAAGGGGTCGGGACACTGAAGCTTTCTTT. It translates to CASSRRGRDTEAFF.

The chain recombines TRBV25-1 with TRBJ2-3, with TRBD1 identical over 8 bases. The J segment lost 1 base and the V segment lost 1 base, leaving 4 bases of the junction unmatched. This CDR3 region has 16 residues. CDR1 and CDR2 from the germline V gene are MGHDK and SYGVNS. The CDR3, as DNA: TGTGCCAGCAGTGAATGGGGCAGGGGGCGCACAGATACGCAGTATTTT. Residues: CASSEWGRGRTDTQYF.

The gene calls are TRBV18 and TRBJ1-1, with TRBD1 matching over 7 bases. The V gene end was trimmed by 2 bases and the J gene end by 1 base; junction bases not matched to a gene: 10. CDR3 size: 17 residues. Germline CDR1 reads KGHSH; CDR2 reads LQKENI. Written as DNA, the CDR3 is TGTGCCAGCTCACCAAGAAGAGGGACAGAGAAGAACACTGAAGCTTTCTTT. This translates into CASSPRRGTEKNTEAFF.

This sequence joins TRBV12-3 or TRBV12-4 and TRBJ2-2; D may be TRBD2 (5 bases). The CDR3 is made up of 13 amino acids. Trimming stripped 3 bases from V and 6 bases from J, with 8 bases between. The chain's CDR3 is CASSLGSSGELFF. In DNA form, the CDR3 reads TGTGCCAGCAGTTTGGGGAGCTCCGGGGAGCTGTTTTTT.

This clone was counted a single time. The V call is TRBV5-8, the J call TRBJ2-7, with unresolved D. The CDR3 has 11 residues. V was cut by 4 bases and J by 4 bases, with 6 bases left in between. Germline CDR1 SGHTS, CDR2 YDEGEE. The CDR3 here is CASSVQYEQYF. The CDR3 DNA follows: TGTGCCAGCAGCGTCCAGTACGAGCAGTACTTC.

The chain links TRBV7-9 to TRBJ1-2, with 10 nucleotides matching TRBD1. The CDR3 contains 14 residues. The V gene end was trimmed by 6 bases and the J gene end by 3 bases; junction bases not matched to a gene: 4. Germline CDR1 reads SEHNR; CDR2 reads FQNEAQ (reference sequence). Here the CDR3 reads CASSRQGADYGYTF. In nucleotides, the CDR3 is TGTGCCAGCAGTCGACAGGGGGCGGACTATGGCTACACCTTC.

V is TRBV4-2 and J is TRBJ2-3, with 7 bases fitting TRBD2. Germline trimming cut 0 bases from V and 3 bases from J; bases unmatched to any gene: 0. Germline V CDR1 and CDR2: LGHNA, YNFKEQ. This CDR3 is 14 amino acids long. This chain's CDR3 is CASSQERGTDTQYF. CDR3 DNA: TGTGCCAGCAGCCAAGAGCGGGGGACAGATACGCAGTATTTT.

This rearrangement joins TRBV19 to TRBJ2-7, with 10 nucleotides matching TRBD2. The CDR3 covers 18 residues. J lost 5 bases, V lost 10 bases, and 23 bases had no gene match. Germline-derived CDR1 and CDR2 are LNHDA and SQIVND (reference sequence). The CDR3 loop is CANYPRVIKREGSHEQYF. Here the CDR3 DNA reads TGTGCCAACTACCCTCGGGTGATAAAGCGGGAGGGCTCTCACGAGCAGTACTTC.

The V call is TRBV2, the J call TRBJ2-1; D remains ambiguous. The CDR3 contains 12 residues. Germline V CDR1 and CDR2: SNHLY, FYNNEI. Deletions cut 9 bases from V and 4 bases from J, with 10 bases between. CDR3 sequence reads: CARRLEYNEQFF. The CDR3 DNA reads as TGTGCCAGGAGACTGGAATACAATGAGCAGTTCTTC. The full variable domain, completed using reference TRBV2 and TRBJ2-1, is EPEVTQTPSHQVTQMGQEVILRCVPISNHLYFYWYRQILGQKVEFLVSFYNNEISEKSEIFDDQFSVERPDGSNFTLKIRSTKLEDSAMYFCARRLEYNEQFFGPGTRLTVL.

The chain employs TRBV4-1 and TRBJ1-1; 7 nucleotides line up with TRBD1. This CDR3 region has 15 residues. Germline values: CDR1 MGHRA, CDR2 YSYEKL. Unmatched junction bases numbered 2, after V lost 1 base and J lost 0 bases. CDR3 sequence: CASSQGDSLNTEAFF. CDR3 sequence (DNA): TGCGCCAGCAGCCAAGGGGACAGCCTGAACACTGAAGCTTTCTTT.